Shown below are 14 T cell receptor beta chains from a single sample sequenced in a study of regulatory T cells in long-lasting Graves disease. According to the study, TCR beta libraries were built with iRepertoire HTBI primers and CDR3-region Arm-PCR. TCRdb re-called the multiplex PCR reads through MiXCR, storing one row per CDR3 protein. This table has about 620,000 distinct CDR3 sequences, 16% appearing once. Time point defined: newly diagnosed GD, antithyroid drugs for less than 3 months. Extracted PBMC RNA gave rise to the TCR library. These data were likewise used in another study, on T cells in Graves' hyperthyroidism and ophthalmopathy.

The specimen comprised peripheral blood mononuclear cells (PBMCs), sampled at new diagnosis, from a patient treated with antithyroid drugs. Every receptor here comes from a woman in her 30s with Graves disease.

This clonotype was observed many times. The rearrangement uses TRBV28 and TRBJ1-2, with D unresolved. Germline V gives CDR1 MDHEN, CDR2 SYDVKM. This CDR3 has 12 residues. V was shortened by 3 bases and J by 3 bases, with 5 bases between the two germline ends. The CDR3 region is CASSFLDYGYTF. CDR3 coding DNA: TGTGCCAGCAGTTTTCTGGACTATGGCTACACCTTC.

This clonotype was seen more than once but under ten times. The rearrangement links TRBV4-1 to TRBJ1-6, with D perhaps matching TRBD1 (5 bases). CDR3 length: 18 residues. Germline CDR1 is MGHRA and CDR2 is YSYEKL. V was clipped by 0 bases and J by 1 base, with 13 bases between them. The CDR3 spells CASSQEGQGRSYNSPLHF. The CDR3 region has the DNA TGCGCCAGCAGCCAAGAAGGCCAGGGACGGTCCTATAATTCACCCCTCCACTTT.

This clonotype was observed many times. The rearrangement joins TRBV28 to TRBJ1-1; no clear D. CDR1 is MDHEN and CDR2 is SYDVKM in the germline V gene. The V gene lost 3 bases and the J gene lost 4 bases, with 9 bases spanning the gap. This CDR3 is built from 13 residues. CDR3 nucleotides: TGTGCCAGCAGTTTTTCACCACCCACTGAAGCTTTCTTT. Protein product: CASSFSPPTEAFF.

This clonotype was seen ten or more times. The chain links TRBV2 to TRBJ2-3; a possible D gene is TRBD2 (5 bases). This CDR3 is built from 15 residues. The V end lost 4 bases, the J end lost 6 bases, and 17 bases lay between the germline ends. Germline lookup yields CDR1 SNHLY and CDR2 FYNNEI. The CDR3 here is CASSGSGVGLDTQYF. In nucleotides, the CDR3 is TGTGCCAGCAGTGGATCCGGGGTCGGGTTGGATACGCAGTATTTT.

This clonotype was seen ten or more times. The rearrangement uses TRBV27 and TRBJ1-5; D gene uncertain. The germline gives CDR1 MNHEY, CDR2 SMNVEV (reference sequence). CDR3 length: 13 amino acids. Trimming stripped 6 bases from V and 1 base from J, with 7 bases between. CDR3 region: CASRRGSNQPQHF. CDR3 DNA: TGTGCCAGCAGGCGGGGAAGCAATCAGCCCCAGCATTTT.

This clonotype has only a few counts. The chain carries TRBV6-5 and TRBJ2-5; tentative D call: TRBD2 (5 bases). The CDR3 spans 16 residues. Per germline, CDR1 MNHEY and CDR2 SVGAGI. Trimming cost V 2 bases and J 4 bases, with 17 bases left between them. The CDR3 DNA follows: TGTGCCAGCAGTTACAAGTTGGCAGGCGGAGGAGAGACCCAGTACTTC. Its translation is CASSYKLAGGGETQYF.

The chain recombines TRBV28 with TRBJ1-6; 9 nucleotides agree with TRBD1. Trimming cost V 8 bases and J 10 bases; bases outside gene matches: 9. CDR1 MDHEN and CDR2 SYDVKM come from the germline V gene. The CDR3 length is 14 residues. The CDR3 coding sequence is TGTGCCAGCCATGGACAGGGGAATTTGTCACCCCTCCACTTT. Its protein product is CASHGQGNLSPLHF.

On this clonotype: The junction shows a germline mismatch at one end, possibly a read error. The gene calls are TRBV30 and TRBJ1-3; perhaps TRBD1 as D (5 bases). The CDR3 is 15 residues long. The germline gives CDR1 GTSNPN, CDR2 SVGIG (reference sequence). The CDR3 DNA is TGTGCCTGGAGTGTAGGGGCGTCCTCTGGAAGCACCATATATTTT. It translates to CAWSVGASSGSTIYF.

This clonotype was recorded many times. CDR3 nucleotide sequence: TGTGCCAGCAGTCGACTGGGACTGGATGGCTACACCTTC. Translating gives CASSRLGLDGYTF. V usage is TRBV28 and J usage is TRBJ1-2; perhaps TRBD1 as D (5 bases). Trimming pared 5 bases from V and 6 bases from J, leaving 13 bases between. Germline V gene lookup returns CDR1 MDHEN and CDR2 SYDVKM. The CDR3 has 13 amino acids.

This clonotype came up once. V gene TRBV4-1 combines with J gene TRBJ2-3; tentatively, D is TRBD1 (6 bases). Per the germline V gene, CDR1 is MGHRA and CDR2 is YSYEKL. The V end was cut by 0 bases, the J end by 3 bases, with 22 bases between. CDR3 size: 19 residues. The CDR3 DNA reads TGCGCCAGCAGCCAAGAGATCGGCCTTACCGGGACACGGACAGATACGCAGTATTTT. It codes for CASSQEIGLTGTRTDTQYF.

This clonotype was counted between two and nine times. The chain carries TRBV5-8 and TRBJ2-7; unclear D gene. The CDR3 length is 12 residues. The germline V and J ends were trimmed by 4 bases and 3 bases, with 8 bases remaining between them. Germline V gives CDR1 SGHTS, CDR2 YDEGEE. As DNA, the CDR3 is TGTGCCAGCAGCCCTCACCGCTACGAGCAGTACTTC. Protein product: CASSPHRYEQYF. The full variable domain, completed using reference TRBV5-8 and TRBJ2-7, is EAGVTQSPTHLIKTRGQQATLRCSPISGHTSVYWYQQALGLGLQFLLWYDEGEERNRGNFPPRFSGRQFPNYSSELNVNALELEDSALYLCASSPHRYEQYFGPGTRLTVT.

This clonotype was detected ten times or more. V and J are TRBV2 and TRBJ1-5, with no clear D. Trimming stripped 3 bases from V and 4 bases from J, with 10 bases between. This CDR3 contains 14 residues. Germline assignment: CDR1 SNHLY and CDR2 FYNNEI. CDR3 nucleotides: TGTGCCAGCAGTGATGTAACACGGAATCAGCCCCAGCATTTT. It encodes CASSDVTRNQPQHF. The full variable domain, with the rest looked up from reference TRBV2 and TRBJ1-5, is EPEVTQTPSHQVTQMGQEVILRCVPISNHLYFYWYRQILGQKVEFLVSFYNNEISEKSEIFDDQFSVERPDGSNFTLKIRSTKLEDSAMYFCASSDVTRNQPQHFGDGTRLSIL.

This clonotype was seen ten or more times. The chain is built from TRBV28 and TRBJ2-4; no reliable D call. V shed 6 bases and J shed 2 bases, with 11 bases lying between them. The CDR3 runs 14 residues. CDR1 is MDHEN, CDR2 SYDVKM, per germline. DNA for the CDR3: TGTGCCAGCAGCCGACGCGATCCCAAAAACATTCAGTACTTC. The encoded protein is CASSRRDPKNIQYF.

The table lists this clonotype with a few counts. The chain employs TRBV20-1 and TRBJ2-2; 7 bases are a match to TRBD2. CDR3 length equals 13 residues. Trimming took 6 bases from V and 6 from J; bases not matched to a gene: 7. Germline CDR1 and CDR2: DFQATT and SNEGSKA (reference sequence). The CDR3 region is CSATGTTPGELFF. CDR3 sequence (DNA): TGCAGTGCGACCGGGACTACACCCGGGGAGCTGTTTTTT.